The source of this T cell receptor beta chain is a study of blood T cells in healthy people across ages. Trimming cost V 5 bases and J 2 bases, with 17 bases left between them. Germline CDR1 reads MNHEY; CDR2 reads SVGEGT. The CDR3 covers 16 residues. Combining a sample-barcoded 5' primer with a J-beta primer mix, a second PCR ran for about 7 to 11 cycles. Individual samples furnished no less than 2.5 million CDR3-containing paired-end reads apiece. TCRdb fed the 5' RACE reads into MiXCR, producing one record per CDR3 protein. The sample yields hundreds of thousands of distinct CDR3 sequences, 45% to 50% seen once.

The receptor's source is a woman aged 55 to 70 in good health. The gene calls are TRBV6-2 or TRBV6-3 and TRBJ2-3, with D perhaps matching TRBD1 (5 bases). The sample comprised blood. The CDR3 sequence: CASSLALTATTDTQYF. The CDR3, as DNA: TGTGCCAGCAGTCTGGCGTTGACAGCGACCACAGATACGCAGTATTTT.